A single sample is the source of the 15 T cell receptor beta chains below, sequenced in a study of blood T cell repertoires in COVID-19. Profiling relied on immunoSEQ multiplex PCR, and the TCRdb table lists in-frame clones only, not all of them. The sample yields 100,000 to 150,000 clones, approximately 83% seen once. The sample was peripheral blood. The receptors shown here come from a man in his fifties or sixties with acute or convalescent COVID-19.

The rearrangement links TRBV5-1 to TRBJ1-3, with 7 bases fitting TRBD1. This CDR3 is built from 15 residues. Germline trimming cut 2 bases from V and 0 bases from J; bases unmatched to any gene: 2. Germline assignment: CDR1 SGHRS and CDR2 YFSETQ. CDR3 bases: TGCGCCAGCAGCTTTACAGGGGCCTCTGGAAACACCATATATTTT. It codes for CASSFTGASGNTIYF.

This chain links TRBV19 with TRBJ2-7; D call uncertain. The V gene lost 2 bases and the J gene lost 0 bases, with 8 bases spanning the gap. The CDR3 spans 14 residues. Germline lookup yields CDR1 LNHDA and CDR2 SQIVND (reference sequence). The CDR3 is CASSILPSSYEQYF. The CDR3 DNA sequence: TGTGCCAGTAGTATATTACCGAGCTCCTACGAGCAGTACTTC.

The chain is built from TRBV7-6 and TRBJ2-6; tentative D call: TRBD2 (6 bases). V was clipped by 1 base and J by 3 bases, with 22 bases between them. Germline CDR1 SGHVS, CDR2 FNYEAQ. This CDR3 has 20 amino acids. CDR3 loop: CASSLDSGGATPYGANVLTF. CDR3 sequence (DNA): TGTGCCAGCAGCTTAGACAGTGGCGGGGCCACCCCTTATGGGGCCAACGTCCTGACTTTC.

The rearrangement links TRBV7-9 to TRBJ1-4; D unresolved. The CDR3 runs 15 residues. Germline CDR1 SEHNR, CDR2 FQNEAQ (reference sequence). The V gene lost 5 bases and the J gene lost 0 bases, with 10 bases spanning the gap. The CDR3 DNA sequence: TGTGCCAGCAGCCGCGTCTTAGCAACTAATGAAAAACTGTTTTTT. Protein product: CASSRVLATNEKLFF.

The V gene is TRBV7-9, the J gene TRBJ2-5, with TRBD2 identical over 7 bases. Germline CDR1 and CDR2: SEHNR and FQNEAQ (reference sequence). The CDR3 runs to 15 residues. Unmatched junction bases numbered 6, after V lost 2 bases and J lost 3 bases. CDR3: CASSLWGGNEETQYF. The CDR3 bases are TGTGCCAGCAGCTTATGGGGGGGTAACGAAGAGACCCAGTACTTC. Full variable domain (remainder filled in from reference TRBV7-9 and TRBJ2-5): DTGVSQNPRHKITKRGQNVTFRCDPISEHNRLYWYRQTLGQGPEFLTYFQNEAQLEKSRLLSDRFSAERPKGSFSTLEIQRTEQGDSAMYLCASSLWGGNEETQYFGPGTRLLVL.

The chain combines TRBV21-1 with TRBJ2-6; the table's D call, TRBD1, has no DNA check behind it. TRBV21-1 is a pseudogene. This CDR3 is 17 amino acids long. The CDR3 region is CAHRCRGPRSGANVLTF. The CDR3 DNA is TGTGCCCACCGCTGTAGGGGGCCAAGATCTGGGGCCAACGTCCTGACTTTC.

The chain carries TRBV7-9 and TRBJ1-5; D call uncertain. The CDR3 covers 13 residues. The ends were cut back, 2 bases at V and 3 bases at J, with 5 bases in the middle. Germline V lookup: CDR1 SEHNR, CDR2 FQNEAQ (reference sequence). The CDR3 is CASSLTYNQPQHF. CDR3 nucleotides: TGTGCCAGCAGCTTAACTTACAATCAGCCCCAGCATTTT.

This rearrangement joins TRBV7-2 to TRBJ2-3; no firm D call. The V and J ends lost 0 bases and 2 bases respectively, with 3 bases between them. This CDR3 contains 13 residues. CDR1 and CDR2 (germline): SGHTA, FQGNSA. In DNA, the CDR3 is TGTGCCAGCAGCTTAGCCTTCACAGATACGCAGTATTTT. It codes for CASSLAFTDTQYF.

V is TRBV27 and J is TRBJ2-7; 7 bases agree with TRBD2. Losses at the gene ends were 7 bases for V and 1 base for J; bases not matched to a gene: 13. The CDR3 contains 16 residues. CDR1 MNHEY and CDR2 SMNVEV come from the germline V gene (reference sequence). The CDR3 DNA is TGTGCCAGCACCAAAGGGTGGCCTAGCGGATCCTACGAGCAGTACTTC. Amino acid sequence: CASTKGWPSGSYEQYF.

This clone was seen once. The chain has TRBV9 and TRBJ1-2; 10 bases are a match to TRBD1. Trimming at V came to 4 bases and at J to 5 bases, leaving 8 bases not matched to a gene. Germline V gene data show CDR1 as SGDLS and CDR2 as YYNGEE. The length of the CDR3 is 15 residues. In nucleotides, the CDR3 is TGTGCCAGCAGCCCCGTCGAGGACAGGGGGTATGGCTACACCTTC. Its protein is CASSPVEDRGYGYTF.

The chain links TRBV5-1 to TRBJ1-1; a possible D gene is TRBD1 (5 bases). CDR3 length equals 16 residues. Trimming removed 7 bases at V and 0 bases at J, with 19 bases between. The V gene's germline CDR1 is SGHRS and CDR2 YFSETQ. CDR3 DNA: TGCGCCAGCTCCCAGGGTTCTGGGGCTATGAACACTGAAGCTTTCTTT. It codes for CASSQGSGAMNTEAFF.

This chain joins TRBV29-1 and TRBJ2-5; TRBD1 matches 12 bases. Trimming removed 5 bases from V and 5 bases from J; junction bases left unmatched: 12. The CDR3 runs 16 residues. CDR1 is SQVTM and CDR2 is ANQGSEA in the germline V gene. The CDR3 loop reads CSVTRGRDRGQETQYF. The CDR3 nucleotides read TGCAGCGTTACCAGGGGGAGGGACAGGGGGCAGGAGACCCAGTACTTC.

The gene calls are TRBV30 and TRBJ2-5, with D maybe TRBD2 (5 bases). The length of the CDR3 is 15 residues. V was pared by 0 bases and J by 2 bases, with 13 bases between. Germline V gene data show CDR1 as GTSNPN and CDR2 as SVGIG (reference sequence). The CDR3 reads CAWSVVGGTQETQYF. The CDR3 region has the DNA TGTGCCTGGAGTGTAGTAGGAGGAACACAAGAGACCCAGTACTTC.

This chain uses TRBV28 with TRBJ2-5, with D tentatively TRBD1 (5 bases). The CDR3 length is 13 residues. Germline V lookup: CDR1 MDHEN, CDR2 SYDVKM. Trimming pared 2 bases from V and 5 bases from J, leaving 9 bases between. CDR3 sequence (DNA): TGTGCCAGCAGTTTACAAGGGGTCGAGACCCAGTACTTC. Amino acid sequence: CASSLQGVETQYF.

This chain connects TRBV19 to TRBJ2-1; the D gene is possibly TRBD2 (5 bases). The germline gives CDR1 LNHDA, CDR2 SQIVND (reference sequence). The CDR3 is 15 amino acids. V shed 2 bases and J shed 6 bases, with 14 bases lying between them. CDR3 nucleotide sequence: TGTGCCAGTAGTATAATGGGGAGTGGCTCCAATGAGCAGTTCTTC. This codes for CASSIMGSGSNEQFF.